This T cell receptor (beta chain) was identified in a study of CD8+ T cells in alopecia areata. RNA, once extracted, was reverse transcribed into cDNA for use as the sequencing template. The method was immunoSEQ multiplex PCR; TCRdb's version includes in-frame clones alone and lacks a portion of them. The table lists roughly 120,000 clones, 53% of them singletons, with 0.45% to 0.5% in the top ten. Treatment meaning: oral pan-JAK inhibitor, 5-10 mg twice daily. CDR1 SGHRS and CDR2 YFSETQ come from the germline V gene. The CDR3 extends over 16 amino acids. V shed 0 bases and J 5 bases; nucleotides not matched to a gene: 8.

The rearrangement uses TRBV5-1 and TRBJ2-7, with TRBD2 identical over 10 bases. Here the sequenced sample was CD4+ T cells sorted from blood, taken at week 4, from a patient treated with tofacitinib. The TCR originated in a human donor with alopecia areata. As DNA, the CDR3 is TGCGCCAGCAGCTTGGCCCCCCTAGCGGGAGCCAACGAGCAGTACTTC. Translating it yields CASSLAPLAGANEQYF.